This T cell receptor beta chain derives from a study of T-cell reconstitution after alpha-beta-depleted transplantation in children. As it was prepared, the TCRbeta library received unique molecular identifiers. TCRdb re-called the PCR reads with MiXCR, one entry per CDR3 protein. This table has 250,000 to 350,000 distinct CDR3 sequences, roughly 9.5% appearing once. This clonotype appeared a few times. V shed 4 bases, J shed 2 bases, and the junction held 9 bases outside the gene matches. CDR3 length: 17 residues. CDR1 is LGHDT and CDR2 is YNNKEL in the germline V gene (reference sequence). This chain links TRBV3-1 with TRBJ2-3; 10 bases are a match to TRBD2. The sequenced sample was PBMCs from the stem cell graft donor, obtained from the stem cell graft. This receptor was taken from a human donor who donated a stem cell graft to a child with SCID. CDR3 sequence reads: CASSPDSGGEFTDTQYF. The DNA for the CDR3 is TGTGCCAGCAGCCCGGACAGCGGGGGGGAATTCACAGATACGCAGTATTTT.